This T cell receptor beta chain is from a study of blood T cell repertoires in COVID-19. V was cut by 4 bases and J by 2 bases, with 6 bases left in between. The length of the CDR3 is 12 residues. Germline loops: CDR1 SGHRS, CDR2 YFSETQ. The assay was immunoSEQ multiplex PCR, and TCRdb's table has in-frame clones only and misses some. The table records just under 85,000 clones, 85% to 90% of them present only once. The TCR sequence derives from a man aged 80 or over with active or convalescent COVID-19. The chain carries TRBV5-1 and TRBJ2-5; D gene ambiguous. The specimen sequenced was peripheral blood. Here the CDR3 reads CASSQDQETQYF. CDR3 nucleotide sequence: TGCGCCAGCAGCCAGGATCAAGAGACCCAGTACTTC.